This T cell receptor beta chain was obtained from a study of technical replicates of blood from a few donors. The assay was immunoSEQ multiplex PCR, and TCRdb's table has in-frame clones only and misses some. The sample carries approximately 70,000 clones, about 98% recorded once. The germline gives CDR1 SNHLY, CDR2 FYNNEI. This CDR3 contains 14 residues. V was pared by 8 bases and J by 4 bases, with 11 bases of the junction left unmatched. The TCR was taken from a human donor in good health. The V gene is TRBV2, the J gene TRBJ2-7; 7 bases align to TRBD2. Specimen: T cells isolated from PBMCs. The CDR3 is CASGPREGPYEQYF. As DNA, the CDR3 is TGTGCCAGCGGGCCCAGGGAGGGACCATACGAGCAGTACTTC.